The 8 T cell receptor beta chains in this list originate from one sample, sequenced in a study of identical twins. From the 5' RACE reads, TCRdb called clonotypes with MiXCR, one entry per CDR3 protein. The sample lists approximately 300,000 distinct CDR3 sequences, roughly 9% occurring once. These data were likewise used in another study, on yellow fever vaccine responses in identical twins.

The sequencing sample was made of CD8+ T cells sorted from blood. The receptors were gathered from a woman under 30 in good health.

This clonotype was seen ten or more times. CDR3 sequence: CASSYGVGLAGESYNEQFF. DNA for the CDR3: TGTGCCAGCAGTTATGGTGTGGGACTAGCGGGAGAATCCTACAATGAGCAGTTCTTC. The chain employs TRBV6-5 and TRBJ2-1; 14 bases align to TRBD2. V lost 3 bases to trimming and J lost 1 base; unmatched junction nucleotides: 8. The CDR3 sequence is 19 residues long. From germline, CDR1 is MNHEY and CDR2 SVGAGI.

The gene calls are TRBV6-2 or TRBV6-3 and TRBJ2-7, with D tentatively TRBD2 (6 bases). Germline V lookup: CDR1 MNHEY, CDR2 SVGEGT. The CDR3 extends over 18 amino acids. V gave up 2 bases and J gave up 3 bases, with 23 bases separating them. The CDR3 loop reads CASSYIVLGEPGDYEQYF. Written as DNA, the CDR3 is TGTGCCAGCAGTTACATTGTGCTGGGAGAACCGGGGGACTACGAGCAGTACTTC.

The CDR3 protein is CASSLVTDANEKLFF. CDR3 sequence (DNA): TGTGCCAGCAGCTTAGTGACAGACGCAAATGAAAAACTGTTTTTT. This rearrangement joins TRBV7-9 to TRBJ1-4, with D possibly being TRBD1 (5 bases). The CDR3 runs to 15 residues. Germline CDR1 reads SEHNR; CDR2 reads FQNEAQ (reference sequence). Trimming left V 1 base short and J 5 bases short, with 11 bases between.

This chain uses TRBV5-8 with TRBJ2-5; D unresolved. The germline CDR1 and CDR2 sequences are SGHTS and YDEGEE. This CDR3 spans 15 amino acids. Trimming cost V 4 bases and J 2 bases, with 15 bases left between them. The CDR3 loop is CASSLGAEAQETQYF. The CDR3, as DNA: TGTGCCAGCAGCCTTGGTGCAGAAGCACAAGAGACCCAGTACTTC.

Regarding this clonotype: One end of the junction is discordant with germline, which a read error may explain. The chain employs TRBV27 and TRBJ2-7, with TRBD1 matching over 9 bases. The CDR3 sequence is 15 residues long. Germline loops: CDR1 MNHEY, CDR2 SMNVEV (reference sequence). As DNA, the CDR3 is TGTGCCAGCAGTTTATTCCTGGGACAGGGTTACGAGCAGAACTTC. Translating it yields CASSLFLGQGYEQNF.

This clonotype was recorded a few times. This chain links TRBV7-2 with TRBJ2-2, with D unresolved. Germline CDR1 SGHTA, CDR2 FQGNSA. The CDR3 totals 15 residues. Trimming left V 3 bases short and J 9 bases short, with 17 bases between. The CDR3 DNA reads as TGTGCCAGCAGCTTTCTTAAGCTGCCGGAGAGGGAGCTGTTTTTT. The encoded protein is CASSFLKLPERELFF.

This clonotype was seen a few times. The genes are TRBV4-1 and TRBJ2-5, with D possibly being TRBD2 (6 bases). This CDR3 has 15 residues. Germline values: CDR1 MGHRA, CDR2 YSYEKL. The germline V and J ends were trimmed by 3 bases and 4 bases, with 15 bases remaining between them. The CDR3 nucleotides are TGCGCCAGCAGCCAGGTGTTTGGTAGCGGAGAGACCCAGTACTTC. It is translated as CASSQVFGSGETQYF.

This clonotype has ten or more counts. The rearrangement links TRBV6-2 or TRBV6-3 to TRBJ2-4; D unclear. V was shortened by 2 bases and J by 0 bases, with 11 bases between the two germline ends. The CDR3 is 16 residues long. CDR1 MNHEY and CDR2 SVGEGT come from the germline V gene. CDR3 in DNA: TGTGCCAGCAGTTACGACGGACCCATAGCCAAAAACATTCAGTACTTC. This codes for CASSYDGPIAKNIQYF.